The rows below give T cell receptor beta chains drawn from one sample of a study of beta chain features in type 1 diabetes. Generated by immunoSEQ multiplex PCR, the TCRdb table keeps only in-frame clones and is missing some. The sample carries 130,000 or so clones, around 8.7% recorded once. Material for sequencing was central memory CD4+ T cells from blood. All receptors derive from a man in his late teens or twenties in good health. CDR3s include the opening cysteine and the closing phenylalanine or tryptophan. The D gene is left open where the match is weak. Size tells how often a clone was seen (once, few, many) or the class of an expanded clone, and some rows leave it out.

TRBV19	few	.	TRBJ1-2	CASSTRQEYHGGYTF	TGTGCCAGTAGTACGAGACAGGAGTATCATGGTGGCTACACCTTC
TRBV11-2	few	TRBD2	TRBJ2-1	CASSLVTGTRTYNEQFF	TGTGCCAGCAGCTTAGTCACCGGGACTAGAACTTACAATGAGCAGTTCTTC
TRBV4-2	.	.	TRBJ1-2	CASSQELQGHYGYTF	TGTGCCAGCAGCCAAGAACTACAGGGCCACTATGGCTACACCTTC
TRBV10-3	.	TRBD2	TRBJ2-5	CATRGGTSGGQETQYF	TGTGCCACCCGAGGGGGGACTAGCGGGGGCCAAGAGACCCAGTACTTC
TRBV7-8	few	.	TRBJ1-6	CASRTGFNSPLHF	TGTGCCAGCAGGACGGGGTTCAATTCACCCCTCCACTTT
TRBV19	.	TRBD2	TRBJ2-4	CASSITSGGDSLAKNIQYF	TGTGCCAGTAGTATTACTAGCGGGGGGGACTCTCTAGCCAAAAACATTCAGTACTTC
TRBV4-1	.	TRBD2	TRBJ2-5	CASSRRGGPETQYF	TGCGCCAGCTCCCGGCGGGGGGGACCGGAGACCCAGTACTTC
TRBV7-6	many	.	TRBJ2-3	CASTGEASTDTQYF	TGTGCCAGCACGGGGGAGGCTAGCACAGATACGCAGTATTTT
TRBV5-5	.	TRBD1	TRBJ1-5	CASSTGQVANQPQHF	TGTGCCAGCAGCACTGGACAGGTCGCAAATCAGCCCCAGCATTTT
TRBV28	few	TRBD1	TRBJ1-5	CASSIQGANQPQHF	TGTGCCAGCAGTATACAGGGGGCGAATCAGCCCCAGCATTTT
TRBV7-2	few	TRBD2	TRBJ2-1	CASSATSGGAFEQFF	TGTGCCAGCAGCGCTACTAGCGGGGGGGCGTTTGAGCAGTTCTTC